This T cell receptor (beta chain) was obtained from a study of regulatory T cells in long-lasting Graves disease. The J segment lost 7 bases and the V segment lost 4 bases, leaving 9 bases of the junction unmatched. Germline CDR1 and CDR2: GTSNPN and SVGIG (reference sequence). The CDR3 extends over 13 amino acids. The time point is: newly diagnosed GD, antithyroid drugs for less than 3 months. PBMC-extracted RNA yielded the TCR library. Investigators prepared the TCR beta libraries by applying iRepertoire HTBI primers and Arm-PCR of CDR3 regions. TCRdb processed the multiplex PCR reads anew with MiXCR; each CDR3 protein has one entry. This table has 500,000 or so distinct CDR3 sequences, more than 15% appearing once. This clonotype was observed at least ten times. The data also belong to a second study, concerning T cells in Graves' hyperthyroidism and ophthalmopathy.

V and J are TRBV30 and TRBJ1-1; TRBD1 aligns across 7 bases. The TCR comes from a woman aged 35-65 years with Graves disease. Here the sequenced sample was peripheral blood mononuclear cells (PBMCs), taken at new diagnosis, from a patient treated with antithyroid drugs. CDR3 nucleotide sequence: TGTGCCTGGACCTACAGGGGCCCCGGTGAAGCTTTCTTT. It codes for CAWTYRGPGEAFF. The whole variable domain, filled in from reference TRBV30 and TRBJ1-1, reads SQTIHQWPATLVQPVGSPLSLECTVEGTSNPNLYWYRQAAGRGLQLLFYSVGIGQISSEVPQNLSASRPQDRQFILSSKKLLLSDSGFYLCAWTYRGPGEAFFGQGTRLTVV.